This TCR beta chain was retrieved from a study of OX40 agonist ivuxolimab in advanced cancers. Study information: The patients got ivuxolimab, which is an agonistic anti-OX40 (CD134) antibody. Participants, 82.7% male, averaged roughly 60 years of age, ranging from about 20 to 79. A history of anti-PD-1, anti-PD-L1 or anti-CTLA-4 therapy was acceptable, and roughly 40% had some. Two cutaneous melanoma patients and one hepatocellular carcinoma patient, three in all, had partial responses.

Profiling relied on immunoSEQ multiplex PCR, and the TCRdb table lists in-frame clones only, not all of them. The sample has under 70,000 clones, about nine tenths seen once. The V gene's germline CDR1 is SGHDT and CDR2 YYEEEE. The germline V and J ends were trimmed by 4 bases and 5 bases, with 16 bases remaining between them. The CDR3 is made up of 15 amino acids. The receptor was isolated from an adult with an advanced solid tumor such as melanoma, head and neck, liver or kidney cancer. V gene TRBV5-6 combines with J gene TRBJ1-5, with D perhaps TRBD1 (5 bases). Material: CD4+ or CD8+ T cells sorted from blood, obtained in a trial of the OX40 agonist ivuxolimab. For the CDR3, the DNA is TGTGCCAGCAGCCCCGGTACCAGGGTGGATCAGCCCCAGCATTTT. Its translation is CASSPGTRVDQPQHF.